This TCR beta chain was identified in a study of T-cell memory formation after mild COVID-19. Study-wide background: In these data, TCR clusters were largely donor specific. Overall study findings and caveats: Contracting CD8+ clones were enriched in EMRA, CD4+ mainly in CM and EM. Clones that contracted from day 15 to 85 had balanced CD4/CD8; later expanders were CD4+ biased. Researchers found some responding clones in pre-infection memory, a sign that cross-reactive memory joined.

Worth noting for this clonotype: The target antigen is unknown.

Each CDR3 protein is one row after TCRdb ran MiXCR on the 5' RACE reads. The sample has 470,000 or so distinct CDR3 sequences, 20% seen once. Trimming took 4 bases from V and 4 from J, leaving 10 bases between them. Germline V gene data show CDR1 as DFQATT and CDR2 as SNEGSKA (reference sequence). The CDR3 extends over 12 amino acids. This TCR derives from an adult woman who had mild COVID-19 (a few samples of this study predate the infection). Cell type and time point are not known. Sequencing was performed on PBMCs or a T cell subset sorted from them (not recorded which). J is TRBJ1-2 and V is TRBV20-1, with unresolved D. This CDR3 reads CSATRETYGYTF. In nucleotides, the CDR3 is TGCAGTGCTACAAGGGAGACCTATGGCTACACCTTC.